What follows are 24 T cell receptor beta chains derived from one specimen sequenced in a study of blood T cell repertoires in COVID-19. Only in-frame clones appear in the TCRdb table, and some are missing; sequencing was by immunoSEQ multiplex PCR. Of about 59,000 clones in the sample, about 88% were seen once. Material: peripheral blood. The receptors come from a man older than 75 in a cohort sampled during active COVID-19.

The genes are TRBV12-5 and TRBJ2-7, with 9 bases matching TRBD1. From germline, CDR1 is LGHNT and CDR2 FRNRAP. J lost 3 bases, V lost 7 bases, and 16 bases had no gene match. This CDR3 has 17 amino acids. The CDR3 coding sequence is TGTGCTAGTGCGCGGCTTCGGGGACAGGGAGGTGTCTACGAGCAGTACTTC. As protein: CASARLRGQGGVYEQYF. Variable domain in full (rest from reference TRBV12-5 and TRBJ2-7): DARVTQTPRHKVTEMGQEVTMRCQPILGHNTVFWYRQTMMQGLELLAYFRNRAPLDDSGMPKDRFSAEMPDATLATLKIQPSEPRDSAVYFCASARLRGQGGVYEQYFGPGTRLTVT.

This sequence joins TRBV27 and TRBJ2-5; D unresolved. This CDR3 region has 15 residues. From germline, CDR1 is MNHEY and CDR2 SMNVEV (reference sequence). V was shortened by 6 bases and J by 1 base, with 15 bases between the two germline ends. The CDR3 region has the DNA TGTGCCAGCAGCGACCAAAAATCAGGCCAAGAGACCCAGTACTTC. Translating gives CASSDQKSGQETQYF.

The V call is TRBV3-1 (or the pseudogene TRBV3-2), the J call TRBJ1-6, with TRBD1 matching over 7 bases. This CDR3 is built from 17 residues. With V trimmed by 2 bases and J by 0 bases, 4 bases remained unmatched. Germline-derived CDR1 and CDR2 are LGHDT and YNNKEL (reference sequence). The CDR3 coding sequence is TGTGCCAGCAGCCAATTGACAGGGAGCTCCTATAATTCACCCCTCCACTTT. Translation: CASSQLTGSSYNSPLHF.

J is TRBJ1-2 and V is TRBV5-8; 8 bases are shared with TRBD1. With 0 bases clipped from V and 3 bases from J, the junction kept 10 bases outside the gene matches. CDR1 SGHTS and CDR2 YDEGEE come from the germline V gene. The CDR3 loop spans 17 amino acids. CDR3 region: CASSLDMWQGADYGYTF. For the CDR3, the DNA is TGTGCCAGCAGCTTGGATATGTGGCAGGGGGCCGACTATGGCTACACCTTC. Full variable domain (remainder filled in from reference TRBV5-8 and TRBJ1-2): EAGVTQSPTHLIKTRGQQATLRCSPISGHTSVYWYQQALGLGLQFLLWYDEGEERNRGNFPPRFSGRQFPNYSSELNVNALELEDSALYLCASSLDMWQGADYGYTFGSGTRLTVV.

This clone was seen only a few times. V is TRBV19 and J is TRBJ1-1; 7 nucleotides line up with TRBD1. Germline values: CDR1 LNHDA, CDR2 SQIVND (reference sequence). This CDR3 is 16 amino acids long. Unmatched junction bases numbered 7, after V lost 3 bases and J lost 0 bases. The CDR3 here is CASSMDRFAMNTEAFF. The CDR3, as DNA: TGTGCCAGTAGTATGGACAGGTTCGCGATGAACACTGAAGCTTTCTTT. Full variable domain (remainder filled in from reference TRBV19 and TRBJ1-1): DGGITQSPKYLFRKEGQNVTLSCEQNLNHDAMYWYRQDPGQGLRLIYYSQIVNDFQKGDIAEGYSVSREKKESFPLTVTSAQKNPTAFYLCASSMDRFAMNTEAFFGQGTRLTVV.

The V gene is TRBV5-4, the J gene TRBJ2-3; TRBD2 matches 8 bases. Germline CDR1 reads SGHNT; CDR2 reads YYREEE (reference sequence). This CDR3 region has 16 residues. Germline trimming cut 0 bases from V and 2 bases from J; bases unmatched to any gene: 5. CDR3 sequence reads: CASSLELAEITDTQYF. CDR3 nucleotide sequence: TGTGCCAGCAGCTTGGAACTAGCGGAGATCACAGATACGCAGTATTTT.

The genes are TRBV6-5 and TRBJ1-3, with 11 bases identical to TRBD1. Trimming at V came to 6 bases and at J to 8 bases, leaving 3 bases not matched to a gene. The CDR3 is made up of 13 amino acids. Germline CDR1 MNHEY, CDR2 SVGAGI. The DNA of the CDR3 is TGTGCCAGCAGGGGGACAGGGGGGGACACCATATATTTT. Protein: CASRGTGGDTIYF.

The V and J genes are TRBV30 and TRBJ1-4; D is perhaps TRBD1 (5 bases). Germline V gives CDR1 GTSNPN, CDR2 SVGIG (reference sequence). The V and J ends lost 4 bases and 10 bases respectively, with 13 bases between them. There are 12 residues in the CDR3. CDR3 protein: CAWKTEGGKLFF. In nucleotides, the CDR3 is TGTGCCTGGAAGACAGAGGGAGGAAAACTGTTTTTT.

The chain joins TRBV6-2 or TRBV6-3 to TRBJ1-2; D gene ambiguous. Trimming shortened V by 0 bases and J by 5 bases, and 13 bases separated the two germline ends. In germline, CDR1 is MNHEY, CDR2 SVGEGT. This CDR3 is 15 amino acids long. The CDR3 loop is CASSYSGRPLYGYTF. CDR3 nucleotides: TGTGCCAGCAGTTACTCGGGCAGACCTCTTTATGGCTACACCTTC.

The V and J genes are TRBV6-5 and TRBJ2-6; TRBD1 agrees at 8 bases. V shed 6 bases, J shed 2 bases, and the junction held 3 bases outside the gene matches. The CDR3 has 15 amino acids. The germline V gene has CDR1 MNHEY and CDR2 SVGAGI. CDR3 coding DNA: TGTGCCAGCAGACAACAGGGGGCTGGGGCCAACGTCCTGACTTTC. Translated, it gives CASRQQGAGANVLTF.

The chain combines TRBV18 with TRBJ1-1; D not certain. With 3 bases removed from V and 5 bases from J, the gap between germline ends came to 16 bases. Germline loops: CDR1 KGHSH, CDR2 LQKENI. CDR3 length: 15 residues. The CDR3: CASSPPSGGGTEAFF. The CDR3 DNA reads as TGTGCCAGCTCACCCCCTTCAGGAGGTGGAACTGAAGCTTTCTTT.

V and J are TRBV11-2 and TRBJ1-3, with D unresolved. The V end lost 2 bases, the J end lost 1 base, and 9 bases lay between the germline ends. The CDR3 covers 15 residues. CDR1 is SGHAT and CDR2 is FQNNGV in the germline V gene. The CDR3 DNA sequence: TGTGCCAGCAGCTTATGGGGAGCGTCTGGAAACACCATATATTTT. Translation: CASSLWGASGNTIYF. The full variable domain, in which reference TRBV11-2 and TRBJ1-3 provide the parts outside the CDR3, is EAGVAQSPRYKIIEKRQSVAFWCNPISGHATLYWYQQILGQGPKLLIQFQNNGVVDDSQLPKDRFSAERLKGVDSTLKIQPAKLEDSAVYLCASSLWGASGNTIYFGEGSWLTVV.

This chain connects TRBV27 to TRBJ2-7; the match to TRBD1 covers 7 bases. Trimming took 1 base from V and 2 from J; bases not matched to a gene: 2. The CDR3 has 14 residues. The germline V gene has CDR1 MNHEY and CDR2 SMNVEV (reference sequence). CDR3 sequence (DNA): TGTGCCAGCAGTTTATTGGGACAGACCTACGAGCAGTACTTC. Translating gives CASSLLGQTYEQYF.

This rearrangement joins TRBV7-2 to TRBJ2-5; maybe TRBD1 (6 bases). The CDR3 is made up of 13 amino acids. The germline gives CDR1 SGHTA, CDR2 FQGNSA. Between the trimmed V and J ends, which lost 10 bases and 5 bases, there was a span of 17 bases. The DNA for the CDR3 is TGTGCCACCAAACAGGGATCGGAGGAGACCCAGTACTTC. Translating gives CATKQGSEETQYF.

The J gene is TRBJ2-2, the V gene TRBV5-8, with D tentatively TRBD2 (5 bases). V lost 4 bases and J 5 bases, leaving 12 bases between the germline ends. The germline V gene encodes CDR1 SGHTS and CDR2 YDEGEE. The CDR3 length is 14 residues. The CDR3 loop is CASSRDPGTGELFF. The CDR3 coding sequence is TGTGCCAGCAGCCGGGATCCGGGAACCGGGGAGCTGTTTTTT.

In DNA form, the CDR3 reads TGTGCCAGTAGTCCACGGGGGCGGGGGGGCACAGATACGCAGTATTTT. This encodes CASSPRGRGGTDTQYF. V is TRBV19 and J is TRBJ2-3, with 8 positions matching TRBD2. J lost 1 base, V lost 5 bases, and 8 bases had no gene match. The germline gives CDR1 LNHDA, CDR2 SQIVND (reference sequence). The CDR3 covers 16 residues.

The chain joins TRBV5-4 to TRBJ1-2; no clear D. V lost 0 bases, J lost 4 bases, and 10 bases lay in between. CDR1 is SGHNT, CDR2 YYREEE, per germline (reference sequence). This CDR3 is built from 14 residues. The CDR3 region has the DNA TGTGCCAGCAGCTTGGCTGGGCAGCTCTATGGCTACACCTTC. It is translated as CASSLAGQLYGYTF.

This sequence joins TRBV27 and TRBJ1-2; D gene unclear. The CDR3 runs to 10 residues. CDR1 MNHEY and CDR2 SMNVEV come from the germline V gene (reference sequence). Trimming cost V 3 bases and J 7 bases, with 3 bases left between them. CDR3 amino acids: CASSFGGYTF. The CDR3, as DNA: TGTGCCAGCAGTTTCGGTGGCTACACCTTC.

V is TRBV16 and J is TRBJ2-1; the D gene is possibly TRBD1 (5 bases). Trimming left V 4 bases short and J 0 bases short, with 10 bases between. The CDR3 totals 15 residues. Germline-derived CDR1 and CDR2 are KGHSY and FQNENV. For the CDR3, the DNA is TGTGCCAGCAGCCCAGGGTCGAGCTCCTACAATGAGCAGTTCTTC. Translated, it gives CASSPGSSSYNEQFF.

The gene calls are TRBV9 and TRBJ2-2; perhaps TRBD1 as D (6 bases). Germline V lookup: CDR1 SGDLS, CDR2 YYNGEE. CDR3 size: 14 residues. V shed 5 bases and J shed 4 bases, with 12 bases lying between them. This CDR3 reads CASRGAGGTGELFF. DNA of the CDR3: TGTGCCAGCAGGGGGGCGGGCGGCACCGGGGAGCTGTTTTTT.

The genes are TRBV24-1 and TRBJ2-1, with D possibly TRBD2 on 5 matching bases. This CDR3 spans 14 amino acids. Trimming shortened V by 2 bases and J by 8 bases, and 12 bases separated the two germline ends. Germline CDR1 and CDR2: KGHDR and SFDVKD. DNA of the CDR3: TGTGCCACCAGTGATTCGGCCACGAGGGATGAGCAGTTCTTC. The encoded protein is CATSDSATRDEQFF.

The gene calls are TRBV28 and TRBJ1-2; D is possibly TRBD1 (6 bases). Deletions cut 2 bases from V and 7 bases from J, with 11 bases between. Per germline, CDR1 MDHEN and CDR2 SYDVKM. This CDR3 is built from 13 residues. CDR3 loop: CASSLAGAVGYTF. As DNA, the CDR3 is TGTGCCAGCAGTTTAGCGGGGGCCGTTGGCTACACCTTC.

This sequence joins TRBV5-6 and TRBJ2-5; perhaps TRBD1 as D (5 bases). The CDR3 is 14 residues long. V was clipped by 3 bases and J by 2 bases, with 11 bases between them. Germline V gene lookup returns CDR1 SGHDT and CDR2 YYEEEE. CDR3 DNA: TGTGCCAGCAGCTCGGTAGGGGAACAAGAGACCCAGTACTTC. Translated: CASSSVGEQETQYF.

The chain couples TRBV7-2 to TRBJ1-1, with TRBD1 identical over 7 bases. Germline V CDR1 and CDR2: SGHTA, FQGNSA. Germline trimming cut 5 bases from V and 5 bases from J; bases unmatched to any gene: 8. The CDR3 spans 14 residues. The CDR3 here is CASSPRQGGTEAFF. Written as DNA, the CDR3 is TGTGCCAGCAGCCCCCGACAGGGTGGGACTGAAGCTTTCTTT.